Following are 31 T cell receptor beta chains from one sample sequenced in a study of blood T cell repertoires in COVID-19. Produced via immunoSEQ multiplex PCR; TCRdb's table is partial and in-frame only. The repertoire consists of approximately 280,000 clones, with under 90% occurring once and the leading ten covering 2% to 2.5%. Specimen: peripheral blood. The receptor source for this set is a man aged 50 to 60 with acute or convalescent COVID-19.

The rearrangement links TRBV5-8 to TRBJ2-7, with D maybe TRBD1 (6 bases). Germline CDR1 reads SGHTS; CDR2 reads YDEGEE. The ends were cut back, 7 bases at V and 3 bases at J, with 17 bases in the middle. This CDR3 region has 14 residues. CDR3 sequence (DNA): TGTGCCAGCGGAGACTACAGGGCCGTCTACGAGCAGTACTTC. Protein product: CASGDYRAVYEQYF.

This clone was seen only a few times. J is TRBJ2-3 and V is TRBV7-9; 8 bases match TRBD2. This CDR3 spans 18 amino acids. Germline V gene data show CDR1 as SEHNR and CDR2 as FQNEAQ (reference sequence). The J segment lost 2 bases and the V segment lost 2 bases, leaving 12 bases of the junction unmatched. The CDR3 protein is CASSLTLSRGGPTDTQYF. The CDR3 DNA reads as TGTGCCAGCAGCTTAACTCTGAGTCGGGGGGGACCCACAGATACGCAGTATTTT. The whole variable domain, remainder taken from reference TRBV7-9 and TRBJ2-3, is DTGVSQNPRHKITKRGQNVTFRCDPISEHNRLYWYRQTLGQGPEFLTYFQNEAQLEKSRLLSDRFSAERPKGSFSTLEIQRTEQGDSAMYLCASSLTLSRGGPTDTQYFGPGTRLTVL.

The rearrangement uses TRBV7-2 and TRBJ1-5; 7 positions match TRBD1. Per the germline V gene, CDR1 is SGHTA and CDR2 is FQGNSA. The CDR3 is 15 residues long. With V trimmed by 1 base and J by 11 bases, 11 bases remained unmatched. The CDR3 here is CASSLGDSDTGTQHF. In nucleotides, the CDR3 is TGTGCCAGCAGCTTAGGGGACAGTGATACAGGTACCCAGCATTTT.

This chain links TRBV7-2 with TRBJ1-1; D is uncertain. Trimming took off 0 bases at V and 1 base at J, with 12 bases between the two ends. This CDR3 is built from 16 residues. Per the germline V gene, CDR1 is SGHTA and CDR2 is FQGNSA. The CDR3 reads CASSLAGRYGNTEAFF. As DNA, the CDR3 is TGTGCCAGCAGCTTAGCGGGGAGGTATGGGAACACTGAAGCTTTCTTT. Together with reference TRBV7-2 and TRBJ1-1, the CDR3 gives the full variable domain: GAGVSQSPSNKVTEKGKDVELRCDPISGHTALYWYRQSLGQGLEFLIYFQGNSAPDKSGLPSDRFSAERTGGSVSTLTIQRTQQEDSAVYLCASSLAGRYGNTEAFFGQGTRLTVV.

CDR3 sequence reads: CASSFDRGLNYEQYF. CDR3 bases: TGTGCCAGCAGCTTCGACAGGGGGCTCAACTACGAGCAGTACTTC. This chain connects TRBV5-5 to TRBJ2-7, with 10 bases that match TRBD1. Losses at the gene ends were 2 bases for V and 3 bases for J; bases not matched to a gene: 5. CDR1 SGHKS and CDR2 YYEKEE come from the germline V gene (reference sequence). The CDR3 extends over 15 amino acids.

The chain links TRBV24-1 to TRBJ2-6; D is possibly TRBD2 (5 bases). The CDR3 runs to 16 residues. Germline CDR1 reads KGHDR; CDR2 reads SFDVKD. Trimming pared 7 bases from V and 2 bases from J, leaving 14 bases between. As DNA, the CDR3 is TGTGCCACCAGGGAGACTACCCCACCTGGGGCCAACGTCCTGACTTTC. Translated, it gives CATRETTPPGANVLTF.

This clone appeared once. J is TRBJ1-5 and V is TRBV10-3; 7 bases agree with TRBD1. From germline, CDR1 is ENHRY and CDR2 SYGVKD. This CDR3 contains 15 residues. J gave up 2 bases and V 4 bases, and 5 bases lay outside the gene matches. In DNA form, the CDR3 reads TGTGCCATCAGTGGACAGGGCCGGGGCAATCAGCCCCAGCATTTT. Amino acids: CAISGQGRGNQPQHF.

Here the CDR3 reads CASSSQGRGELFF. Written as DNA, the CDR3 is TGTGCCAGCAGTTCCCAGGGCCGCGGGGAGCTGTTTTTT. The genes are TRBV2 and TRBJ2-2, with a weak D call TRBD1 (5 bases). The CDR3 totals 13 residues. CDR1 is SNHLY, CDR2 FYNNEI, per germline. V was trimmed by 5 bases and J by 7 bases, leaving 11 bases between them. The complete variable domain, with remaining parts taken from reference TRBV2 and TRBJ2-2, reads EPEVTQTPSHQVTQMGQEVILRCVPISNHLYFYWYRQILGQKVEFLVSFYNNEISEKSEIFDDQFSVERPDGSNFTLKIRSTKLEDSAMYFCASSSQGRGELFFGEGSRLTVL.

V is TRBV10-3 and J is TRBJ2-6, with a tentative D call TRBD2 (7 bases). The V end lost 10 bases, the J end lost 2 bases, and 15 bases lay between the germline ends. CDR3 length: 15 residues. Germline loops: CDR1 ENHRY, CDR2 SYGVKD. The CDR3, as DNA: TGTGCCACCGCGGGAGAGGGGGCTGGGGCCAACGTCCTGACTTTC. Residues: CATAGEGAGANVLTF.

Notes on this clone: This sample also contains other DNA sequences that code for the same CDR3. The rearrangement links TRBV5-1 to TRBJ1-5; D remains unclear. The CDR3 has 14 residues. Trimming took off 4 bases at V and 2 bases at J, with 10 bases between the two ends. Looked up from germline, CDR1 is SGHRS and CDR2 is YFSETQ. CDR3 sequence reads: CASSPGVGNQPQHF. The CDR3 DNA sequence: TGCGCCAGCAGCCCCGGGGTCGGCAATCAGCCCCAGCATTTT. Together with reference TRBV5-1 and TRBJ1-5, the CDR3 gives the full variable domain: KAGVTQTPRYLIKTRGQQVTLSCSPISGHRSVSWYQQTPGQGLQFLFEYFSETQRNKGNFPGRFSGRQFSNSRSEMNVSTLELGDSALYLCASSPGVGNQPQHFGDGTRLSIL.

The genes are TRBV7-3 and TRBJ2-7; D unclear. V was shortened by 2 bases and J by 0 bases, with 8 bases between the two germline ends. CDR1 SGHTA and CDR2 FQGTGA come from the germline V gene. The CDR3 totals 14 residues. Here the CDR3 DNA reads TGTGCCAGCAGCTTAGGGCCCCTCTCCTACGAGCAGTACTTC. Residues: CASSLGPLSYEQYF.

This clone has a handful of counts. CDR3 protein: CASSGHDRGTYEQYF. The CDR3, as DNA: TGTGCCAGCAGCGGACATGACAGGGGGACCTACGAGCAGTACTTC. The genes are TRBV9 and TRBJ2-7; 9 bases are a match to TRBD1. CDR1 SGDLS and CDR2 YYNGEE come from the germline V gene. This CDR3 spans 15 amino acids. The V and J ends lost 3 bases and 2 bases, in that order; junction bases with no gene match: 6.

The rearrangement uses TRBV4-2 and TRBJ2-1, with D maybe TRBD1 (6 bases). The V and J ends lost 2 bases and 0 bases respectively, with 8 bases between them. Per germline, CDR1 LGHNA and CDR2 YNFKEQ. The CDR3 consists of 15 residues. The CDR3 loop is CASSQRGSSYNEQFF. CDR3 in DNA: TGTGCCAGCAGCCAAAGGGGGAGCTCCTACAATGAGCAGTTCTTC.

The gene calls are TRBV2 and TRBJ1-5; possible D gene TRBD1, 6 bases. CDR3 length equals 13 residues. V was pared by 6 bases and J by 4 bases, with 10 bases between. Germline lookup yields CDR1 SNHLY and CDR2 FYNNEI. The CDR3 DNA sequence: TGTGCCAGCAGACAGGGTTTTAATCAGCCCCAGCATTTT. Residues: CASRQGFNQPQHF.

The chain uses TRBV7-5 and TRBJ2-4; no DNA check was done on the table's D call, TRBD1. TRBV7-5 has pseudogene status. The CDR3 sequence is 17 residues long. DNA for the CDR3: TGTGCCAGAAGCTTAGGCGTGTGGTCGGCAGGGGCAAACATTCAGTACTTC. The encoded protein is CARSLGVWSAGANIQYF.

The V gene is TRBV6-5, the J gene TRBJ1-1, with TRBD1 matching 7 bases. Losses at the gene ends were 1 base for V and 0 bases for J; bases not matched to a gene: 5. Germline lookup yields CDR1 MNHEY and CDR2 SVGAGI. The CDR3 sequence is 16 residues long. CDR3 protein: CASSYYEGAMNTEAFF. The CDR3 region has the DNA TGTGCCAGCAGTTACTACGAGGGGGCTATGAACACTGAAGCTTTCTTT.

The genes are TRBV7-9 and TRBJ1-1; D remains unclear. CDR1 is SEHNR and CDR2 is FQNEAQ in the germline V gene (reference sequence). V lost 6 bases, J lost 1 base, and 15 bases lay in between. The CDR3 has 15 residues. CDR3 in DNA: TGTGCCAGCAGACCCCCAACAGTGGGGAACACTGAAGCTTTCTTT. It yields the protein CASRPPTVGNTEAFF.

J is TRBJ1-6 and V is TRBV6-5, with 7 bases fitting TRBD1. There are 16 residues in the CDR3. The V gene's germline CDR1 is MNHEY and CDR2 SVGAGI. The trim removed 2 bases at V and 7 bases at J, leaving 8 bases unmatched. CDR3 bases: TGTGCCAGCAGTTACCCCGAGACAGGGTTGAATTCACCCCTCCACTTT. It encodes CASSYPETGLNSPLHF.

This clone was counted between two and nine times. The chain is built from TRBV19 and TRBJ2-2; 10 positions match TRBD2. The CDR3 has 17 residues. The V gene end was trimmed by 9 bases and the J gene end by 2 bases; junction bases not matched to a gene: 12. Germline assignment: CDR1 LNHDA and CDR2 SQIVND (reference sequence). The CDR3 protein is CASLTSGGALNTGELFF. The CDR3 DNA reads as TGTGCCAGCTTAACAAGCGGGGGGGCCCTAAACACCGGGGAGCTGTTTTTT.

The rearrangement links TRBV5-4 to TRBJ1-4; a weak D match, TRBD1 (6 bases). Trimming removed 3 bases from V and 10 bases from J, with 19 bases in between. The CDR3 length is 15 residues. The germline V gene has CDR1 SGHNT and CDR2 YYREEE (reference sequence). The CDR3 DNA reads TGTGCCAGCAGCTCCTGGGGTCAGGGGCAGGCAAAACTGTTTTTT. Translated, it gives CASSSWGQGQAKLFF.

This clone occurred once. V is TRBV6-1 and J is TRBJ1-1; D gene unclear. Germline V gives CDR1 MNHNS, CDR2 SASEGT. V shed 3 bases and J shed 7 bases, with 9 bases lying between them. The CDR3 length is 12 residues. The CDR3 DNA reads TGTGCCAGCAGTGAGTCCTATAATGAAGCTTTCTTT. Protein sequence: CASSESYNEAFF.

This clone was detected only once. The V gene is TRBV11-2, the J gene TRBJ1-4, with 9 bases lining up with TRBD1. This CDR3 spans 15 amino acids. With 5 bases clipped from V and 8 bases from J, the junction kept 9 bases outside the gene matches. Germline loops: CDR1 SGHAT, CDR2 FQNNGV. CDR3 amino acids: CASSAPGQGKEKLFF. CDR3 nucleotides: TGTGCCAGCAGCGCGCCGGGACAGGGAAAGGAAAAACTGTTTTTT.

The chain couples TRBV10-3 to TRBJ1-6, with a possible D match to TRBD1 (5 bases). V lost 4 bases and J 6 bases, leaving 22 bases between the germline ends. This CDR3 is 18 amino acids long. In germline, CDR1 is ENHRY, CDR2 SYGVKD. The CDR3 protein is CAISVTVGHSVGNSPLHF. CDR3 DNA: TGTGCCATCAGTGTTACGGTAGGACACTCGGTCGGTAATTCACCCCTCCACTTT.

The V call is TRBV29-1, the J call TRBJ1-2; 7 bases line up with TRBD1. The junction had 8 bases not matched to a gene; V was cut back by 1 base and J by 0 bases. The CDR3 covers 16 residues. Germline-derived CDR1 and CDR2 are SQVTM and ANQGSEA. Written as DNA, the CDR3 is TGCAGCGTTGAAGGGACAGGAGAGACCGCTAACTATGGCTACACCTTC. Translation: CSVEGTGETANYGYTF.

This clone was detected a few times. The V call is TRBV6-5, the J call TRBJ1-2, with 7 positions matching TRBD1. After removal of 3 bases from V and 9 bases from J, the junction contained 13 bases not matched to a gene. Per the germline V gene, CDR1 is MNHEY and CDR2 is SVGAGI. The CDR3 is 15 amino acids. CDR3 nucleotides: TGTGCCAGCAGTTATATACAGGGGAATAAACATCGCTACACCTTC. It codes for CASSYIQGNKHRYTF.

The chain uses TRBV11-3 and TRBJ2-5, with 15 bases fitting TRBD2. Germline trimming cut 5 bases from V and 3 bases from J; bases unmatched to any gene: 10. This CDR3 region has 18 residues. Germline V gene data show CDR1 as SGHNT and CDR2 as YENEEA. CDR3 sequence reads: CASSLQKGLAGGEETQYF. The DNA for the CDR3 is TGTGCCAGCAGCCTCCAGAAGGGACTAGCGGGGGGCGAAGAGACCCAGTACTTC.

The chain links TRBV9 to TRBJ1-6; possibly TRBD1 for D (5 bases). Per the germline V gene, CDR1 is SGDLS and CDR2 is YYNGEE. This CDR3 comprises 16 residues. Between the trimmed V and J ends, which lost 4 bases and 0 bases, there was a span of 11 bases. The CDR3 sequence is CASSPRGNSYNSPLHF. CDR3 bases: TGTGCCAGCAGCCCGCGGGGGAACTCCTATAATTCACCCCTCCACTTT. The entire variable domain, with the rest obtained from reference TRBV9 and TRBJ1-6, is as follows: DSGVTQTPKHLITATGQRVTLRCSPRSGDLSVYWYQQSLDQGLQFLIQYYNGEERAKGNILERFSAQQFPDLHSELNLSSLELGDSALYFCASSPRGNSYNSPLHFGNGTRLTVT.

The chain couples TRBV19 to TRBJ1-4; no firm D call. Germline V lookup: CDR1 LNHDA, CDR2 SQIVND (reference sequence). The length of the CDR3 is 14 residues. Deletions cut 5 bases from V and 2 bases from J, with 9 bases between. The CDR3 sequence is CASSWAGTNEKLFF. The CDR3 nucleotides are TGTGCCAGTAGTTGGGCGGGGACTAATGAAAAACTGTTTTTT. The full variable domain, rest sourced from reference TRBV19 and TRBJ1-4, is DGGITQSPKYLFRKEGQNVTLSCEQNLNHDAMYWYRQDPGQGLRLIYYSQIVNDFQKGDIAEGYSVSREKKESFPLTVTSAQKNPTAFYLCASSWAGTNEKLFFGSGTQLSVL.

The chain employs TRBV7-3 and TRBJ1-1; D is perhaps TRBD1 (5 bases). Germline CDR1 reads SGHTA; CDR2 reads FQGTGA. V was shortened by 5 bases and J by 1 base, with 14 bases between the two germline ends. CDR3 length: 15 residues. The CDR3 region is CASSPSGVRNTEAFF. CDR3 DNA sequence: TGTGCCAGCAGCCCGTCGGGGGTCCGGAACACTGAAGCTTTCTTT.

This clone has a handful of counts. V gene TRBV5-8 combines with J gene TRBJ1-3; no definite D call. Trimming shortened V by 6 bases and J by 0 bases, and 16 bases separated the two germline ends. Germline CDR1 is SGHTS and CDR2 is YDEGEE. This CDR3 contains 16 residues. CDR3 DNA sequence: TGTGCCAGCACCATACGGAGCCTACTCTCTGGAAACACCATATATTTT. Its translation: CASTIRSLLSGNTIYF.

The chain has TRBV25-1 and TRBJ2-1; D uncertain. There are 14 residues in the CDR3. Trimming stripped 1 base from V and 8 bases from J, with 12 bases between. The V gene's germline CDR1 is MGHDK and CDR2 SYGVNS. CDR3 region: CASSEWAQNDEQFF. In DNA form, the CDR3 reads TGTGCCAGCAGTGAATGGGCCCAAAACGATGAGCAGTTCTTC.